The rows below give T cell receptor beta chains drawn from one sample of a study of blood T cell repertoires in COVID-19. Libraries were prepared by immunoSEQ multiplex PCR; TCRdb keeps only in-frame clonotypes and omits some of them. The sample consists of about 480,000 clones, 85% to 90% of them appearing once. The sample was peripheral blood. The receptors originated from a woman in her forties or fifties with COVID-19, enrolled during active disease. Both conserved end residues are part of each CDR3. D genes are given only for firm matches. Not every row has a clone size; where given, it reads once, few, many or a size class.

D: TRBD2
V: TRBV9
J: TRBJ2-3
size: -
DNA: TGTGCCAGCAGCCCGGGGGGGGGCCCCACAGATACGCAGTATTTT
CDR3: CASSPGGGPTDTQYF

D: -
V: TRBV19
J: TRBJ1-2
size: -
DNA: TGTGCCAGTAGTATAAACGGGAACTATGGCTACACCTTC
CDR3: CASSINGNYGYTF

D: TRBD2
V: TRBV24-1
J: TRBJ2-3
size: -
DNA: TGTGCCACCAGTGACCCTGGACTAGCGGGGCGCACAGATACGCAGTATTTT
CDR3: CATSDPGLAGRTDTQYF

D: -
V: TRBV24-1
J: TRBJ1-1
size: -
DNA: TGTGCCACCAGTGATTTGGGACTCTCTTATTTT
CDR3: CATSDLGLSYF

D: TRBD1
V: TRBV2
J: TRBJ2-7
size: -
DNA: TGTGCCAGCAGTGAAGGAGGACAGGGGGGGTACGAGCAGTACTTC
CDR3: CASSEGGQGGYEQYF

D: TRBD2
V: TRBV12-5
J: TRBJ2-3
size: -
DNA: TGTGCTAGTTCTGGCGGGGGGGCCGTCACAGATACGCAGTATTTT
CDR3: CASSGGGAVTDTQYF

D: -
V: TRBV3-1/TRBV3-2
J: TRBJ1-2
size: -
DNA: TGTGCCAGCAGTCAGTTTACAGGGAATGGCTACACCTTC
CDR3: CASSQFTGNGYTF

D: -
V: TRBV27
J: TRBJ2-2
size: once
DNA: TGTGCCAGTTCAAGGCCAAAAGGCGGCACCGGGGAGCTGTTTTTT
CDR3: CASSRPKGGTGELFF

D: TRBD1
V: TRBV10-3
J: TRBJ1-1
size: -
DNA: TGTGCCATCAACCCAGGGGGCTTGGGCACTGAAGCTTTCTTT
CDR3: CAINPGGLGTEAFF

D: -
V: TRBV19
J: TRBJ1-5
size: -
DNA: TGTGCCAGTACTTTAAGACTGAGCAATCAGCCCCAGCATTTT
CDR3: CASTLRLSNQPQHF

D: TRBD1
V: TRBV6-5
J: TRBJ1-4
size: -
DNA: TGTGCCAGCAGACCCGGGACAGGCCCCGAAAAACTGTTTTTT
CDR3: CASRPGTGPEKLFF

D: -
V: TRBV9
J: TRBJ1-1
size: -
DNA: TGTGCCAGCAGCGTAGGACGGGGGAACACTGAAGCTTTCTTT
CDR3: CASSVGRGNTEAFF

D: TRBD1
V: TRBV29-1
J: TRBJ1-5
size: -
DNA: TGCAGCGTTAGGGACAGGGATGGGCCCCAGCATTTT
CDR3: CSVRDRDGPQHF

D: TRBD1
V: TRBV20-1
J: TRBJ1-1
size: -
DNA: TGCAGTGCTAGTAGGACAGGTAATGAAGCTTTCTTT
CDR3: CSASRTGNEAFF

D: -
V: TRBV7-2
J: TRBJ2-5
size: few
DNA: TGTGCCAGCAGCTTACCTCTAGTACAGACCCAGTACTTC
CDR3: CASSLPLVQTQYF

D: TRBD1
V: TRBV6-1
J: TRBJ1-5
size: -
DNA: TGTGCCAGCAGTGAATTTTCTGGGACAGGGTTGCAGCCCCAGCATTTT
CDR3: CASSEFSGTGLQPQHF